The clone carrying this T cell receptor beta chain was seen just once. Its antigen remains unknown. V was shortened by 0 bases and J by 5 bases, with 11 bases between the two germline ends. The CDR3 loop spans 13 amino acids. The V gene's germline CDR1 is SQVTM and CDR2 ANQGSEA. This entry is derived from a study of graft-versus-host responses after intestinal transplantation. Whole-study findings and limits: Individuals carrying graft-donor T cell macrochimerism showed high graft-versus-host to host-versus-graft clonal ratios in allografts.

Data came from immunoSEQ multiplex PCR; TCRdb stores just in-frame clones and leaves some out. Among roughly 40,000 clones listed, 75% to 95% were seen once. V and J are TRBV29-1 and TRBJ2-7; a weak D match, TRBD1 (5 bases). This TCR derives from a human patient who received an intestinal transplant, so some T cells may come from the graft donor. Sequenced here: PBMCs, sampled approximately 300 days after intestinal transplant. The CDR3 region has the DNA TGCAGCGTTGAAGATACCAGGGCCCACGAGCAGTACTTC. It translates to CSVEDTRAHEQYF.